The 18 T cell receptor beta chains presented below share a single source sample, sequenced in a study of CD8 T cells in ankylosing spondylitis (dated by TCRdb to about 2017). Library prep was done by 5' RACE. Sequencing was performed on an Illumina HiSeq 2500. Starting from the raw public reads, TCRdb applied fastp trimming at Q25, assembled clones with MiXCR and retained in-frame beta chains. Rows are unified per CDR3 protein, each entry keeping the most common DNA and genes. For this sample the table gives about 220,000 distinct CDR3 sequences, of which roughly 6.6% were detected only once. The ten top clones hold 14% of the sample. Overall results and qualifications from the work: A TCR beta motif of fewer than 10 highly homologous amino acid variants appeared characteristic of blood from ankylosing spondylitis patients.

Their antigens remain unidentified. Material for sequencing was blood, either unsorted or a sorted T cell fraction (not recorded which). Receptors were obtained from a male donor with ankylosing spondylitis.

J is TRBJ2-5 and V is TRBV7-6; the D gene is possibly TRBD2 (5 bases). V was clipped by 5 bases and J by 2 bases, with 12 bases between them. Germline lookup yields CDR1 SGHVS and CDR2 FNYEAQ. The CDR3 covers 14 residues. CDR3 nucleotides: TGTGCCAGCAGCCCTCCGGGGAATCAAGAGACCCAGTACTTC. Translating it yields CASSPPGNQETQYF. The complete variable domain, with remaining parts taken from reference TRBV7-6 and TRBJ2-5, reads GAGVSQSPRYKVTKRGQDVALRCDPISGHVSLYWYRQALGQGPEFLTYFNYEAQQDKSGLPNDRFSAERPEGSISTLTIQRTEQRDSAMYRCASSPPGNQETQYFGPGTRLLVL.

In this sample, this clonotype turned up many times. The chain employs TRBV25-1 and TRBJ2-3; D not certain. Germline CDR1 is MGHDK and CDR2 is SYGVNS. The germline V and J ends were trimmed by 0 bases and 13 bases, with 11 bases remaining between them. The CDR3 is 12 amino acids. CDR3 DNA sequence: TGTGCCAGCAGTGAATATGGCGGTGCTGAGTATTTT. Protein: CASSEYGGAEYF.

This clonotype was picked up many times. V and J are TRBV2 and TRBJ2-3, with 9 bases identical to TRBD2. There are 16 residues in the CDR3. Germline-derived CDR1 and CDR2 are SNHLY and FYNNEI. V shed 11 bases and J 2 bases; nucleotides not matched to a gene: 14. CDR3 protein: CAVTMGTSRTTDTQYF. The DNA for the CDR3 is TGTGCCGTAACGATGGGGACTAGCAGAACCACAGATACGCAGTATTTT.

Ten or more counts support this clonotype. The chain couples TRBV29-1 to TRBJ2-7; 9 nucleotides align to TRBD1. This CDR3 is built from 15 residues. Germline CDR1 and CDR2: SQVTM and ANQGSEA. Trimming took 6 bases from V and 7 from J; bases not matched to a gene: 16. DNA of the CDR3: TGCAGCGTGCCCTCGGCCGGGACAGGGCTTAAGGAGCAGTACTTC. It translates to CSVPSAGTGLKEQYF.

This clonotype was detected many times. V usage is TRBV5-5 and J usage is TRBJ1-6, with D tentatively TRBD1 (5 bases). The germline CDR1 and CDR2 sequences are SGHKS and YYEKEE (reference sequence). This CDR3 is 16 amino acids long. The germline V and J ends were trimmed by 0 bases and 5 bases, with 12 bases remaining between them. CDR3 nucleotide sequence: TGTGCCAGCAGCTTGGAGGGGCATTCAAATAATTCACCCCTCCACTTT. It codes for CASSLEGHSNNSPLHF.

V gene TRBV4-1 combines with J gene TRBJ2-7, with 8 bases identical to TRBD1. Germline assignment: CDR1 MGHRA and CDR2 YSYEKL. The CDR3 length is 14 residues. V lost 3 bases and J lost 4; bases outside the gene matches: 5. CDR3 coding DNA: TGCGCCAGCAGCCACCCGGACAGGGATTACGAGCAGTACTTC. It encodes CASSHPDRDYEQYF.

This clonotype was counted many times. The gene calls are TRBV6-2 or TRBV6-3 and TRBJ2-7; D is possibly TRBD1 (6 bases). Germline V gene data show CDR1 as MNHEY and CDR2 as SVGEGT. The length of the CDR3 is 14 residues. The germline V and J ends were trimmed by 4 bases and 5 bases, with 15 bases remaining between them. The CDR3 loop is CASSFTGMGDEQYF. The CDR3 DNA reads TGTGCCAGCAGTTTCACAGGGATGGGGGACGAGCAGTACTTC.

This clonotype was detected many times. V and J are TRBV20-1 and TRBJ1-3, with D perhaps matching TRBD1 (6 bases). In germline, CDR1 is DFQATT, CDR2 SNEGSKA (reference sequence). V dropped 5 bases and J dropped 4 bases, with 12 bases sitting between them. The CDR3 loop spans 13 amino acids. The CDR3 loop is CSAGDRPGNTIYF. CDR3 DNA: TGCAGTGCTGGTGACAGGCCAGGAAACACCATATATTTT.

This clonotype was seen a handful of times. The rearrangement joins TRBV20-1 to TRBJ2-1; weak D call: TRBD1 (6 bases). The V gene lost 0 bases and the J gene lost 2 bases, with 11 bases spanning the gap. Germline V lookup: CDR1 DFQATT, CDR2 SNEGSKA (reference sequence). CDR3 size: 15 residues. In nucleotides, the CDR3 is TGCAGTGCTAGAGATCTGAGGGGGACCTACAATGAGCAGTTCTTC. It yields the protein CSARDLRGTYNEQFF.

This chain links TRBV29-1 with TRBJ2-7; D is ambiguous. Germline CDR1 reads SQVTM; CDR2 reads ANQGSEA. Trimming took off 8 bases at V and 6 bases at J, with 14 bases between the two ends. The CDR3 sequence is 11 residues long. The CDR3 DNA follows: TGCAGCATCCGCCGGTCCGGCGAGCAGTACTTC. Residues: CSIRRSGEQYF.

This clonotype was seen repeatedly, ten times or more. The genes are TRBV6-2 or TRBV6-3 and TRBJ2-1, with TRBD2 identical over 7 bases. The J segment lost 2 bases and the V segment lost 5 bases, leaving 15 bases of the junction unmatched. Germline CDR1 is MNHEY and CDR2 is SVGEGT. The CDR3 has 18 amino acids. CDR3 sequence: CASSLENAGDGPYNEQFF. The CDR3 DNA follows: TGTGCCAGCAGTCTCGAAAACGCGGGAGACGGTCCCTACAATGAGCAGTTCTTC.

This clonotype appeared a few times. The genes are TRBV7-2 and TRBJ2-7, with D possibly being TRBD2 (7 bases). V lost 10 bases and J lost 0, with 13 bases in between. The V gene's germline CDR1 is SGHTA and CDR2 FQGNSA. The CDR3 totals 13 residues. For the CDR3, the DNA is TGTGCCACCGGGGGGCCAAGCTCCTACGAGCAGTACTTC. Its translation: CATGGPSSYEQYF.

In its sample, this clonotype was seen many times. The rearrangement uses TRBV29-1 and TRBJ2-7; D gene ambiguous. V lost 4 bases and J 1 base, leaving 5 bases between the germline ends. The germline V gene encodes CDR1 SQVTM and CDR2 ANQGSEA. This CDR3 spans 11 amino acids. The CDR3 protein is CSVAGSYEQYF. The CDR3 DNA reads TGCAGCGTTGCCGGTTCCTACGAGCAGTACTTC.

The chain has TRBV4-3 and TRBJ2-7; 12 positions agree with TRBD2. V lost 1 base and J lost 2; bases outside the gene matches: 0. This CDR3 spans 15 amino acids. Germline V lookup: CDR1 LGHNA, CDR2 YSLEER. The CDR3 nucleotides read TGCGCCAGCAGCCAAGGACTAGCGGGGGCCTACGAGCAGTACTTC. Protein product: CASSQGLAGAYEQYF.

This clonotype was recorded many times. The chain joins TRBV7-9 to TRBJ2-2, with D hard to call. The CDR3 has 13 residues. Deletions cut 3 bases from V and 5 bases from J, with 7 bases between. Germline lookup yields CDR1 SEHNR and CDR2 FQNEAQ (reference sequence). DNA for the CDR3: TGTGCCAGCAGCTTCGGGCGGACCGGGGAGCTGTTTTTT. It codes for CASSFGRTGELFF.

This clonotype has at least ten counts. The V gene is TRBV7-9, the J gene TRBJ1-1; D possibly corresponds to TRBD1 (5 bases). V lost 5 bases to trimming and J lost 1 base, with 14 bases between them. This CDR3 is built from 15 residues. Germline V gene sequence: CDR1 SEHNR, CDR2 FQNEAQ (reference sequence). CDR3 nucleotides: TGTGCCAGCAGCATCGCCGAGGGGACGAACACTGAAGCTTTCTTT. Residues: CASSIAEGTNTEAFF.

This clonotype occurred many times. The rearrangement joins TRBV28 to TRBJ2-3, with 7 bases identical to TRBD1. Germline CDR1 is MDHEN and CDR2 is SYDVKM. The junction had 12 bases not matched to a gene; V was cut back by 3 bases and J by 3 bases. The CDR3 runs to 17 residues. CDR3 DNA sequence: TGTGCCAGCAGTTTCTCCCCGGAACAGGGGCGAACAGATACGCAGTATTTT. This translates into CASSFSPEQGRTDTQYF.

The CDR3 DNA reads as TGTGCCAGCAGTACTAGCGGGGGATACACAGATACGCAGTATTTT. It specifies CASSTSGGYTDTQYF. The rearrangement links TRBV6-4 to TRBJ2-3, with 11 bases identical to TRBD2. The V gene's germline CDR1 is MRHNA and CDR2 SNTAGT. V dropped 5 bases and J dropped 2; count of bases not matched to a gene: 3. This CDR3 has 15 amino acids.